The 15 T cell receptor beta chains below were found in one sample sequenced in a study of blood T cell repertoires in COVID-19. Some clones are missing from TCRdb's copy, which holds only in-frame ones; the method was immunoSEQ multiplex PCR. The data show fewer than 250,000 clones, with more than 80% seen just once and around 1% held by the top ten. What was sequenced was PBMCs or T cells enriched from blood (not recorded which). The receptors shown here come from a man aged 50-59 years who had been exposed to COVID-19.

The chain combines TRBV7-2 with TRBJ2-7, with 11 bases identical to TRBD2. V gave up 1 base and J gave up 4 bases; unmatched junction bases: 9. The length of the CDR3 is 17 residues. CDR1 SGHTA and CDR2 FQGNSA come from the germline V gene. CDR3 sequence reads: CASSLVSSGGQGYEQYF. CDR3 nucleotide sequence: TGTGCCAGCAGCTTAGTTTCTAGCGGGGGGCAGGGGTACGAGCAGTACTTC.

The rearrangement links TRBV5-1 to TRBJ2-5; no definite D call. The CDR3 covers 17 residues. Germline V lookup: CDR1 SGHRS, CDR2 YFSETQ. Trimming removed 1 base at V and 2 bases at J, with 18 bases between. The CDR3 region has the DNA TGCGCCAGCAGCTTGTCTCTAACGGGTTCCCAGCAAGAGACCCAGTACTTC. It is translated as CASSLSLTGSQQETQYF.

The chain joins TRBV7-9 to TRBJ1-3; 7 nucleotides line up with TRBD1. The CDR3 consists of 17 residues. From germline, CDR1 is SEHNR and CDR2 FQNEAQ (reference sequence). The junction had 16 bases not matched to a gene; V was cut back by 3 bases and J by 8 bases. CDR3: CASSFLITGEGVDTIYF. CDR3 DNA: TGTGCCAGCAGCTTCTTGATAACAGGGGAAGGGGTAGACACCATATATTTT.

The chain employs TRBV6-5 and TRBJ1-2; 7 bases align to TRBD1. V trimming: 2 bases; J trimming: 7 bases; junction bases outside the gene matches: 4. The CDR3 is 13 amino acids. Germline V CDR1 and CDR2: MNHEY, SVGAGI. CDR3 coding DNA: TGTGCCAGCAGTTACGTGACAGGGAGTGGCTACACCTTC. This gives the protein CASSYVTGSGYTF.

This clone was observed once. CDR3 protein: CASSDTGSYQPQHF. DNA of the CDR3: TGTGCCAGCAGTGACACAGGGAGTTATCAGCCCCAGCATTTT. This chain connects TRBV6-1 to TRBJ1-5, with D maybe TRBD1 (6 bases). V was cut by 3 bases and J by 5 bases, with 11 bases left in between. From germline, CDR1 is MNHNS and CDR2 SASEGT. The CDR3 length is 14 residues.

J is TRBJ2-3 and V is TRBV2; TRBD2 agrees at 8 bases. V lost 7 bases and J lost 1; bases outside the gene matches: 4. The CDR3 runs to 14 residues. Germline-derived CDR1 and CDR2 are SNHLY and FYNNEI. CDR3 sequence (DNA): TGTGCCAGCAAGGCAGCGGGAGGCACAGATACGCAGTATTTT. It yields the protein CASKAAGGTDTQYF.

V is TRBV3-1 (or the pseudogene TRBV3-2) and J is TRBJ2-7, with 8 bases matching TRBD1. V lost 0 bases, J lost 3 bases, and 7 bases stayed unmatched. The V gene's germline CDR1 is LGHDT and CDR2 YNNKEL (reference sequence). The CDR3 has 16 amino acids. DNA of the CDR3: TGTGCCAGCAGCCAAGATGTCAGGACAGGGAACTACGAGCAGTACTTC. The encoded protein is CASSQDVRTGNYEQYF.

The chain combines TRBV18 with TRBJ2-5; 8 nucleotides match TRBD1. Germline CDR1 is KGHSH and CDR2 is LQKENI. The V gene end was trimmed by 5 bases and the J gene end by 3 bases; junction bases not matched to a gene: 2. The CDR3 loop spans 13 amino acids. CDR3 protein: CASSADREETQYF. The CDR3 DNA is TGTGCCAGCTCAGCGGACAGGGAAGAGACCCAGTACTTC.

Here the CDR3 reads CASSLLWQGAQSEKLFF. As DNA, the CDR3 is TGTGCCAGCAGCTTACTCTGGCAGGGGGCTCAATCTGAAAAACTGTTTTTT. The chain combines TRBV7-2 with TRBJ1-4, with 8 bases identical to TRBD1. Germline values: CDR1 SGHTA, CDR2 FQGNSA. The CDR3 is 17 residues long. V gave up 2 bases and J gave up 7 bases; unmatched junction bases: 12.

The CDR3 sequence: CARTTQNTEAFF. The CDR3, as DNA: TGTGCCAGGACAACGCAGAACACTGAAGCTTTCTTT. V is TRBV2 and J is TRBJ1-1, with D uncertain. This CDR3 comprises 12 residues. CDR1 and CDR2 from the germline V gene are SNHLY and FYNNEI. V lost 9 bases and J 1 base, leaving 9 bases between the germline ends.

V and J are TRBV13 and TRBJ2-5, with TRBD2 matching 12 bases. The CDR3 runs to 17 residues. Germline V gives CDR1 PRHDT, CDR2 FYEKMQ (reference sequence). The V gene end was trimmed by 3 bases and the J gene end by 5 bases; junction bases not matched to a gene: 10. CDR3 sequence (DNA): TGTGCCAGCAGCTTGACTAGCGGGGGATTGAAAGAGGAGACCCAGTACTTC. Protein: CASSLTSGGLKEETQYF.

This clone showed up just once. The V and J genes are TRBV10-3 and TRBJ2-3; 8 bases are a match to TRBD2. This CDR3 has 14 amino acids. V shed 10 bases and J 1 base; nucleotides not matched to a gene: 7. Germline V lookup: CDR1 ENHRY, CDR2 SYGVKD. CDR3 protein: CASRPGLGTDTQYF. In DNA form, the CDR3 reads TGTGCCAGTAGGCCGGGACTAGGCACAGATACGCAGTATTTT.

The chain employs TRBV2 and TRBJ1-3, with 9 bases fitting TRBD1. Losses at the gene ends were 7 bases for V and 0 bases for J; bases not matched to a gene: 7. Germline V lookup: CDR1 SNHLY, CDR2 FYNNEI. This CDR3 has 16 residues. CDR3 amino acids: CASTSAGQGSGNTIYF. The CDR3 bases are TGTGCCAGCACCTCCGCGGGACAGGGCTCTGGAAACACCATATATTTT.

The V and J genes are TRBV5-4 and TRBJ2-6; D is perhaps TRBD2 (7 bases). CDR1 and CDR2 from the germline V gene are SGHNT and YYREEE (reference sequence). The CDR3 has 17 amino acids. V shed 3 bases and J shed 4 bases, with 17 bases lying between them. CDR3 bases: TGTGCCAGCAGCTCGGGGGGCGACGGGGGCGGGGCCAACGTCCTGACTTTC. Amino acid sequence: CASSSGGDGGGANVLTF.

This clone was seen a few times. Within the sample, other DNA sequences also encode this same CDR3. The genes are TRBV9 and TRBJ1-3; possibly TRBD1 for D (6 bases). This CDR3 is built from 14 residues. Trimming shortened V by 2 bases and J by 1 base, and 7 bases separated the two germline ends. CDR1 is SGDLS and CDR2 is YYNGEE in the germline V gene. CDR3 in amino acids: CASSVQGSGNTIYF. The CDR3 nucleotides are TGTGCCAGCAGCGTCCAGGGGTCTGGAAACACCATATATTTT.